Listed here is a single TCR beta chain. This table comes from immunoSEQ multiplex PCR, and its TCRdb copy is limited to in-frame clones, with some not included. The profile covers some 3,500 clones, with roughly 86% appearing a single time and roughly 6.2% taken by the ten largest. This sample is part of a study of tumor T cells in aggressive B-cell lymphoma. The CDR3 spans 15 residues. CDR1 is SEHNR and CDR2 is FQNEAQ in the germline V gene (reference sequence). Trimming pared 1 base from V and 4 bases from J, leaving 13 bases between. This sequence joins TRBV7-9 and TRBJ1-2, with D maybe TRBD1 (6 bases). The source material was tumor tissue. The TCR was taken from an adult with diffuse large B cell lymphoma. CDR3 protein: CASSLVSGGFYGYTF. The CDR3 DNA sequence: TGTGCCAGCAGCTTAGTATCTGGGGGCTTCTATGGCTACACCTTC.